This is a list of T cell receptor beta chains from one sample in a study of human T cells and chemical hapten exposure. Each CDR3 protein is one row after TCRdb ran MiXCR on the RACE reads. The sample contains approximately 46,000 distinct CDR3 sequences, roughly a tenth of which appear only once. The sample was whole blood, taken in connection with sensitization to the hapten diphenylcyclopropenone (DPC). The receptors originated from a woman under 40 with alopecia areata. Some clones in this sample may be carry-over from other donors' samples. Each CDR3 is given with its conserved first and last residue. A D gene is named only where the DNA matches it firmly. Size tells how often a clone was seen (once, few, many) or the class of an expanded clone, and some rows leave it out.

few,TRBJ2-2,TRBV12-3/TRBV12-4,.,CASSSPNTGELFF,TGTGCCAGCAGTTCCCCGAACACCGGGGAGCTGTTTTTT
many,TRBJ1-2,TRBV6-5,.,CASSFLTDHADSGYTF,TGTGCCAGCAGTTTCCTCACCGATCACGCAGATAGCGGCTACACCTTC
few,TRBJ2-5,TRBV7-9,.,CASSPPPAEETQYF,TGTGCCAGCAGCCCCCCGCCCGCGGAGGAGACCCAGTACTTC
.,TRBJ2-7,TRBV7-8,.,CASSPSPSGLTYEQYF,TGTGCCAGCAGCCCCAGCCCCTCGGGACTGACCTACGAGCAGTACTTC
.,TRBJ2-7,TRBV28,.,CASRTRVGEQYF,TGTGCCAGCAGAACGAGGGTCGGGGAGCAGTACTTC
.,TRBJ2-7,TRBV6-2/TRBV6-3,TRBD1,CASKRQGEVYEQYF,TGTGCCAGCAAGCGACAGGGGGAAGTCTACGAGCAGTACTTC
many,TRBJ2-1,TRBV7-9,.,CASSLESMSSISYNEQFF,TGTGCCAGCAGCTTGGAAAGCATGTCCTCCATTTCCTACAATGAGCAGTTCTTC
few,TRBJ1-5,TRBV6-5,TRBD1,CASRKDRGDQPQHF,TGTGCCAGCAGGAAAGACAGGGGGGATCAGCCCCAGCATTTT
.,TRBJ1-2,TRBV28,TRBD1,CASRGGGSDSGPTNYGYTF,TGTGCCAGCAGGGGAGGGGGCTCCGACAGTGGCCCTACTAACTATGGCTACACCTTC
few,TRBJ2-1,TRBV19,TRBD1,CASSRTGEIEQFF,TGTGCCAGTAGCCGGACAGGGGAAATTGAGCAGTTCTTC
many,TRBJ2-3,TRBV12-3/TRBV12-4,.,CASSWSESTDTQYF,TGTGCCAGCAGTTGGAGCGAGAGCACAGATACGCAGTATTTT
many,TRBJ2-3,TRBV5-1,.,CASSLVAPPGTDTQYF,TGCGCCAGCAGCTTGGTGGCACCTCCGGGGACAGATACGCAGTATTTT
few,TRBJ2-1,TRBV5-4,.,CASSLGGANYNEQFF,TGTGCCAGCAGCTTGGGGGGGGCGAACTACAATGAGCAGTTCTTC
many,TRBJ2-3,TRBV19,.,CASSINAGLDTQYF,TGTGCCAGTAGTATAAACGCAGGTTTAGATACGCAGTATTTT
few,TRBJ2-7,TRBV6-5,.,CASSYSIGSSYEQYF,TGTGCCAGCAGTTACTCGATAGGTTCCTCCTACGAGCAGTACTTC
many,TRBJ1-2,TRBV6-1,.,CASSEGKNYGYTF,TGTGCCAGCAGTGAAGGGAAGAACTATGGCTACACCTTC
few,TRBJ2-7,TRBV7-8,.,CASSAPGSYYEQYF,TGTGCCAGCAGCGCCCCAGGTTCGTACTACGAGCAGTACTTC
few,TRBJ1-2,TRBV20-1,.,CSARDTALNYGYTF,TGCAGTGCTAGAGATACCGCTCTTAACTATGGCTACACCTTC
.,TRBJ2-5,TRBV18,.,CAISPGPQETQYF,TGTGCCATCTCACCGGGACCACAAGAGACCCAGTACTTC
many,TRBJ2-3,TRBV7-6,.,CASSSPAGATWTQYF,TGTGCCAGCAGCTCCCCTGCGGGGGCCACATGGACGCAGTATTTT
few,TRBJ1-4,TRBV7-8,.,CASSPVANEKLFF,TGTGCCAGCAGCCCAGTGGCTAATGAAAAACTGTTTTTT
few,TRBJ1-4,TRBV28,.,CASRPDVGAWVEKLFF,TGTGCCAGCAGGCCCGACGTCGGGGCCTGGGTTGAAAAACTGTTTTTT
few,TRBJ2-7,TRBV7-2,.,CASSLFRYEQYF,TGTGCCAGCAGCTTATTCCGATACGAGCAGTACTTC
.,TRBJ2-2,TRBV24-1,.,CATGAPTGELFF,TGTGCCACAGGGGCCCCCACCGGGGAGCTGTTTTTT
once,TRBJ1-2,TRBV7-2,TRBD1,CASSLRQGASYYGYTF,TGTGCCAGCAGCTTGAGGCAGGGGGCTTCCTACTATGGCTACACCTTC
.,TRBJ2-7,TRBV15,.,CATSRGHEQYF,TGTGCCACCAGCAGGGGCCACGAGCAGTACTTC
few,TRBJ2-3,TRBV6-4,TRBD1,CASSGGQGLTDTQYF,TGTGCCAGCAGTGGGGGACAGGGACTCACAGATACGCAGTATTTT
.,TRBJ2-2,TRBV5-8,.,CASSYPVTGELFF,TGTGCCAGCAGCTACCCGGTCACCGGGGAGCTGTTTTTT
few,TRBJ1-2,TRBV18,.,CASSRDSYGYTF,TGTGCCAGCTCACGCGACAGCTATGGCTACACCTTC
.,TRBJ1-5,TRBV5-6,.,CASSPGRNQPQHF,TGTGCCAGCAGCCCAGGACGCAATCAGCCCCAGCATTTT